Following are 9 T cell receptor beta chains from one sample sequenced in a study of T cell repertoires in cytomegalovirus infection (dated by TCRdb to between 2019 and 2020). The run used an Illumina HiSeq 1500. TCRdb handled the public reads itself, with Q25 trimming in fastp and clone calling in MiXCR, and kept productive beta chains. Each record represents a unique CDR3 protein, reported with the most common genes and DNA among its rows. The sample contains about 130,000 distinct CDR3 sequences, 20% to 30% of them found a single time. The ten largest clones represent approximately 35% of the sample. These receptors have no known antigen. The sample was PBMCs, sequenced either directly or after in vitro stimulation (not recorded which). These TCRs come from a human donor in good health (CMV status not recorded). Some clones in this sample may be carry-over from other donors' samples.

The CDR3 protein is CASSDSRSGVENTGELFF. CDR3 DNA: TGTGCCAGCAGTGACTCCCGCTCGGGGGTAGAGAACACCGGGGAGCTGTTTTTT. V is TRBV6-4 and J is TRBJ2-2, with D tentatively TRBD2 (6 bases). V lost 0 bases to trimming and J lost 1 base, with 15 bases between them. Germline-derived CDR1 and CDR2 are MRHNA and SNTAGT. The CDR3 is 18 amino acids.

The rearrangement joins TRBV12-3 or TRBV12-4 to TRBJ2-1; either TRBD1 or TRBD2 may fit D (5 bases each). Trimming stripped 0 bases from V and 6 bases from J, with 12 bases between. This CDR3 has 15 amino acids. The DNA of the CDR3 is TGTGCCAGCAGTTTAGCGGGGGATTTGGGCAATGAGCAGTTCTTC. This codes for CASSLAGDLGNEQFF.

The chain employs TRBV19 and TRBJ2-1, with D hard to call. Germline V gives CDR1 LNHDA, CDR2 SQIVND (reference sequence). Trimming removed 5 bases from V and 0 bases from J, with 11 bases in between. The CDR3 loop spans 15 amino acids. CDR3 amino acids: CASSLDSPSYNEQFF. CDR3 DNA sequence: TGTGCCAGTAGTCTCGACTCCCCCTCCTACAATGAGCAGTTCTTC.

This clonotype was recorded once. With a much larger clone just one base away, this may be a read error. The chain carries TRBV7-8 and TRBJ1-3; 9 positions agree with TRBD1. CDR1 and CDR2 from the germline V gene are SGHVS and FQNEAQ. CDR3 length equals 15 residues. The CDR3 sequence is CASSLTGGSGNSIYF. The CDR3 DNA is TGTGCCAGCAGCTTGACAGGGGGATCAGGAAACTCCATATATTTT.

Ten or more counts support this clonotype. The chain couples TRBV7-8 to TRBJ2-7; D remains unclear. Germline CDR1 is SGHVS and CDR2 is FQNEAQ. CDR3 size: 13 residues. V was pared by 1 base and J by 3 bases, with 7 bases between. CDR3 DNA sequence: TGTGCCAGCAGCTTAGTGTCGGGCTACGAGCAGTACTTC. Translating gives CASSLVSGYEQYF.

The chain combines TRBV7-9 with TRBJ1-1, with D possibly TRBD1 on 5 matching bases. Deletions cut 5 bases from V and 0 bases from J, with 13 bases between. The CDR3 covers 15 residues. The germline V gene has CDR1 SEHNR and CDR2 FQNEAQ (reference sequence). The CDR3 bases are TGTGCCAGCAGCCAAACGGGGACGTTGAACACTGAAGCTTTCTTT. This gives the protein CASSQTGTLNTEAFF.

This clonotype was seen at least ten times. V is TRBV19 and J is TRBJ1-1; perhaps TRBD1 as D (5 bases). V lost 6 bases and J lost 4, with 15 bases in between. The CDR3 loop spans 14 amino acids. The germline V gene encodes CDR1 LNHDA and CDR2 SQIVND (reference sequence). The CDR3 coding sequence is TGTGCCAGTAGGGCCCAGGGAGTAGGCACTGAAGCTTTCTTT. Its translation is CASRAQGVGTEAFF.

This clonotype was counted ten times or more. The gene calls are TRBV7-2 and TRBJ2-7; 9 bases align to TRBD2. The CDR3 consists of 19 residues. After removal of 4 bases from V and 2 bases from J, the junction contained 18 bases not matched to a gene. Germline V gene lookup returns CDR1 SGHTA and CDR2 FQGNSA. CDR3 in DNA: TGTGCCAGCAGCTCCAGAGGGACTAGCAACAATATATTCCCCTACGAGCAGTACTTC. This encodes CASSSRGTSNNIFPYEQYF.

This clonotype was recorded a few times. The rearrangement joins TRBV6-5 to TRBJ2-6, with a weak D call TRBD2 (6 bases). There are 16 residues in the CDR3. Germline CDR1 and CDR2: MNHEY and SVGAGI. With 2 bases removed from V and 2 bases from J, the gap between germline ends came to 10 bases. The CDR3 DNA sequence: TGTGCCAGCAGTTACGGGGGGTGGACTGGGGCCAACGTCCTGACTTTC. Residues: CASSYGGWTGANVLTF.